This is a list of T cell receptor beta chains from one sample in a study of T cell responses to AZD1222 COVID-19 vaccine. TCRdb keeps only in-frame clones here, not all; method: immunoSEQ multiplex PCR. The sample holds over 40,000 clones, approximately 84% seen once. Sequenced material: peripheral blood, taken on day 0 of AZD1222 vaccination. These receptor sequences come from an adult in good health. The conserved cysteine and the conserved F or W are not part of the CDR3 here. Each record gives: J gene, V gene, CDR3 protein.

>TRBJ1-5|TRBV30
AWSLGSNQPQH
>TRBJ1-1|TRBV19
ASTTGGLGQNTEAF
>TRBJ2-7|TRBV29-1
SVSFTPYEQY
>TRBJ1-5|TRBV5-1
ASRGAANQPQH
>TRBJ2-7|TRBV28
ASSGTPTGNFYEQY
>TRBJ1-1|TRBV4-2
ASSQLQGIVNTEAF
>TRBJ2-1|TRBV27
ASRRDTVSYNEQF
>TRBJ1-1|TRBV11-2
ASSLLQAEAF
>TRBJ1-2|TRBV7-9
ASTLGDERYGYT
>TRBJ1-4|TRBV7-2
ASSFGDGDELF
>TRBJ1-4|TRBV4-1
ASSQGDIREDEKLF
>TRBJ1-5|TRBV18
ASSRDAPAAHQPQH
>TRBJ1-6|TRBV4-2
ASSQGALARDSPLH
>TRBJ1-3|TRBV6-1
ASSEIGPNTIY
>TRBJ2-5|TRBV29-1
SDGQGETQY
>TRBJ2-7|TRBV3-1/TRBV3-2
ASSPSGSGRYGNEQY
>TRBJ1-2|TRBV7-9
ASSLYTVDYGYT
>TRBJ1-2|TRBV5-4
ASSFGQEYGYT
>TRBJ1-2|TRBV19
ASSPSLSESYGYT
>TRBJ2-5|TRBV5-1
ASMTDIKETQY
>TRBJ2-5|TRBV27
ASSLSGGETQY
>TRBJ1-2|TRBV23-1
ASLGGFYGYT
>TRBJ2-1|TRBV21-1
ASSLLAGGPYNEQF
>TRBJ1-2|TRBV19
ASIGAFVAGYT
>TRBJ2-5|TRBV5-1
ASSLGGTVEETQY
>TRBJ1-2|TRBV3-1/TRBV3-2
ASSPESGGPYGYT
>TRBJ2-6|TRBV4-3
ASSQEGFSGANVLT
>TRBJ1-4|TRBV6-5
ASNRQGGEKLF
>TRBJ2-5|TRBV19
ASGGGGETQY
>TRBJ2-3|TRBV5-1
ASTREGGITDTQY
>TRBJ2-7|TRBV11-3
ASSSSPDRYEQY
>TRBJ2-2|TRBV5-4
ASSLGIGGAGGELF
>TRBJ1-1|TRBV18
ASSPQGGSLMNTEAF
>TRBJ1-1|TRBV5-1
ASSSDRGDTEAF
>TRBJ2-2|TRBV5-1
ASSLDRVDTGELF
>TRBJ2-5|TRBV7-8
ASSLRGETQY
>TRBJ2-1|TRBV6-4
ASSDSLGGRYNEQF
>TRBJ1-5|TRBV2
ASTGDPSYQPQH
>TRBJ2-2|TRBV2
ASMSQVDTGELF
>TRBJ2-7|TRBV30
AWKGRHEQY
>TRBJ2-2|TRBV19
ASSIDRATTGELF
>TRBJ1-1|TRBV5-4
ASSLKNVNTEAF
>TRBJ2-5|TRBV6-2/TRBV6-3
ASSYGAGLQETQY
>TRBJ1-4|TRBV5-1
ASSPPGLENEKLF
>TRBJ1-5|TRBV19
ASSIWTGDQPQH
>TRBJ2-7|TRBV7-2
ASSPQLGPTYEQY